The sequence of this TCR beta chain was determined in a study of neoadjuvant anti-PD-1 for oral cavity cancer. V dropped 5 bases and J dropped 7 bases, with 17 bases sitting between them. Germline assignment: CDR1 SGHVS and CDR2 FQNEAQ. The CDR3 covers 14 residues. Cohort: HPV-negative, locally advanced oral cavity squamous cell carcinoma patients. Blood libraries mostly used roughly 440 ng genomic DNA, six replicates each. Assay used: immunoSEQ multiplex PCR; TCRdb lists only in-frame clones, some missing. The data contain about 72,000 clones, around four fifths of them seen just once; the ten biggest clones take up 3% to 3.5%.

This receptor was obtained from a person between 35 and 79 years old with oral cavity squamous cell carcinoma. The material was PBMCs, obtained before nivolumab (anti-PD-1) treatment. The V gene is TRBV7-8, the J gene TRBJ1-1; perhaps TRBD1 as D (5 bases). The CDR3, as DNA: TGTGCCAGCAGCCACAGGACACCAGGCTTTGAAGCTTTCTTT. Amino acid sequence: CASSHRTPGFEAFF.